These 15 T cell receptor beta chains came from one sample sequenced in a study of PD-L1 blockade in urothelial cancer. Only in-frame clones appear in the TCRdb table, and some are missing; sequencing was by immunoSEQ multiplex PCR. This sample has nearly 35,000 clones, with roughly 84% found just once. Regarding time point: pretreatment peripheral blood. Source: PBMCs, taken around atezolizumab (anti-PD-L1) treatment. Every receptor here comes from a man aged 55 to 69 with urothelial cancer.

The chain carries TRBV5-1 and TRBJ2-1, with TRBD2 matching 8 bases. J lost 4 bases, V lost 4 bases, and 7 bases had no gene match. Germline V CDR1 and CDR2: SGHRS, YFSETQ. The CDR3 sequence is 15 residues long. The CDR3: CASSPGLARYNEQFF. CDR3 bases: TGCGCCAGCAGCCCTGGACTAGCTAGGTACAATGAGCAGTTCTTC. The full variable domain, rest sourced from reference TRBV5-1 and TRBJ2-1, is KAGVTQTPRYLIKTRGQQVTLSCSPISGHRSVSWYQQTPGQGLQFLFEYFSETQRNKGNFPGRFSGRQFSNSRSEMNVSTLELGDSALYLCASSPGLARYNEQFFGPGTRLTVL.

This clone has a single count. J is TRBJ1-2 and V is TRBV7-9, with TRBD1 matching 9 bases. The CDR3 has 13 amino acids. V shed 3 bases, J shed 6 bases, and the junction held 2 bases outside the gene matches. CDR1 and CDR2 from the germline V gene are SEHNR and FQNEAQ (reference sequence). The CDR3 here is CASSLGQGDGYTF. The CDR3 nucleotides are TGTGCCAGCAGCTTGGGACAGGGTGATGGCTACACCTTC.

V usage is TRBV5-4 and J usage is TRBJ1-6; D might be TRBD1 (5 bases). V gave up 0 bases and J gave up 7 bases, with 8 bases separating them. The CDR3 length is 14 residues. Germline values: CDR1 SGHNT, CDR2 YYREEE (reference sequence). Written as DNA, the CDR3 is TGTGCCAGCAGCTTGGCAGGGCAGAATTCACCCCTCCACTTT. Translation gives CASSLAGQNSPLHF. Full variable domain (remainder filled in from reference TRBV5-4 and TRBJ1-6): ETGVTQSPTHLIKTRGQQVTLRCSSQSGHNTVSWYQQALGQGPQFIFQYYREEENGRGNFPPRFSGLQFPNYSSELNVNALELDDSALYLCASSLAGQNSPLHFGNGTRLTVT.

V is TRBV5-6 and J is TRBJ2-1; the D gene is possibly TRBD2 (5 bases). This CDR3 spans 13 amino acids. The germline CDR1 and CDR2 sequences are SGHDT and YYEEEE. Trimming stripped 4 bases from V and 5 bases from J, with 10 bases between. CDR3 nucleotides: TGTGCCAGCAGCCGGGCTAGCAACAATGAGCAGTTCTTC. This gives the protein CASSRASNNEQFF. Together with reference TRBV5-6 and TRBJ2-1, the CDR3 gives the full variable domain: DAGVTQSPTHLIKTRGQQVTLRCSPKSGHDTVSWYQQALGQGPQFIFQYYEEEERQRGNFPDRFSGHQFPNYSSELNVNALLLGDSALYLCASSRASNNEQFFGPGTRLTVL.

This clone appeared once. This CDR3 reads CASSPPGGETQYF. Here the CDR3 DNA reads TGTGCCAGCAGCCCCCCCGGAGGAGAGACCCAGTACTTC. V and J are TRBV27 and TRBJ2-5, with a weak D call TRBD2 (5 bases). V was trimmed by 6 bases and J by 4 bases, leaving 12 bases between them. From germline, CDR1 is MNHEY and CDR2 SMNVEV (reference sequence). CDR3 length: 13 residues.

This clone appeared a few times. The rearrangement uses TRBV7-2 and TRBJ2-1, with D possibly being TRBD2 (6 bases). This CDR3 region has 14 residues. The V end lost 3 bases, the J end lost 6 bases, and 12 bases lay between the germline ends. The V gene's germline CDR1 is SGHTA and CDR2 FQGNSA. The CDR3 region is CASSFIGLSNEQFF. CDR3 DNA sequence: TGTGCCAGCAGCTTTATCGGACTATCCAATGAGCAGTTCTTC.

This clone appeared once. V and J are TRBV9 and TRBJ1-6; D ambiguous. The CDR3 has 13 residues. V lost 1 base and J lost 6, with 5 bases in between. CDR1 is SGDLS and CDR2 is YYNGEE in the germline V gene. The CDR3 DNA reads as TGTGCCAGCAGCGTATTCCGTAATTCACCCCTCCACTTT. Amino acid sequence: CASSVFRNSPLHF.

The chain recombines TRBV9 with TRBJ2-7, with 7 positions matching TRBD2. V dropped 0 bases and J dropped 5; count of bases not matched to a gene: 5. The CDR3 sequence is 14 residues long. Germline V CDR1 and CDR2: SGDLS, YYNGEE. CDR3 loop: CASSVGLAVDEQYF. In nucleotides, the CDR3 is TGTGCCAGCAGCGTAGGTCTAGCGGTGGACGAGCAGTACTTC.

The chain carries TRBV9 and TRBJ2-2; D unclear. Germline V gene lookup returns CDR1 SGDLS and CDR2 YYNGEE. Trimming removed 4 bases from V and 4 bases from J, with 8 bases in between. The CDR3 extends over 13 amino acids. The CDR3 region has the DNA TGTGCCAGCAGCTACATTCTCACCGGGGAGCTGTTTTTT. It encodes CASSYILTGELFF.

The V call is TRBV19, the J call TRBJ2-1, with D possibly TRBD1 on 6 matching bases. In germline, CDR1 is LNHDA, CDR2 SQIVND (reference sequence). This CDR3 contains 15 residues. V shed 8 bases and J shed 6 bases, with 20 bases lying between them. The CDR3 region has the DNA TGTGCCAGTTTACAACCCGGACAGCGGAGCAATGAGCAGTTCTTC. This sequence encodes CASLQPGQRSNEQFF.

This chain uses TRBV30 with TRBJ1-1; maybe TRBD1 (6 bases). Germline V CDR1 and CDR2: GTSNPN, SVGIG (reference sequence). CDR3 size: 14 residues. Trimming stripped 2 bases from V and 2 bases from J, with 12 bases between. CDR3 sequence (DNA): TGTGCCTGGAGTTACGGACAGCATAACACTGAAGCTTTCTTT. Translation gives CAWSYGQHNTEAFF.

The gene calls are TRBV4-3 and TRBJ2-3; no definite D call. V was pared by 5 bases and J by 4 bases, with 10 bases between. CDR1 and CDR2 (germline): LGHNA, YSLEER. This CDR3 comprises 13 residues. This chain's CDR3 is CASSISLSDTQYF. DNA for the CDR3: TGCGCCAGCAGCATTTCTTTGTCAGATACGCAGTATTTT.

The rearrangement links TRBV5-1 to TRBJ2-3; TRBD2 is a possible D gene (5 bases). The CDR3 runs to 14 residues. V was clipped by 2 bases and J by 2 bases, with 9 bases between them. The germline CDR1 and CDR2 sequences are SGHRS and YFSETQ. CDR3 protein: CASSFTRYTDTQYF. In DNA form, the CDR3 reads TGCGCCAGCAGCTTCACTAGATACACAGATACGCAGTATTTT.

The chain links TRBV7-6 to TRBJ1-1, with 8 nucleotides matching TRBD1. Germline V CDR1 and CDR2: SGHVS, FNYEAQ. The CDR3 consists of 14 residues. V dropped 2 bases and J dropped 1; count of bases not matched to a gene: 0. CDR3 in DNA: TGTGCCAGCAGCTTAACAGGGGGGAACACTGAAGCTTTCTTT. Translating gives CASSLTGGNTEAFF.

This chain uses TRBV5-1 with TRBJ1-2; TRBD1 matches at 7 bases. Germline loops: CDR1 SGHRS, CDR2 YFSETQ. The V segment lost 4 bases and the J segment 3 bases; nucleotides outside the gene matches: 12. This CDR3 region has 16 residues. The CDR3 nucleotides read TGCGCCAGCAGCGGGAGACAGGGTAGAAGATACTATGGCTACACCTTC. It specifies CASSGRQGRRYYGYTF.